This T cell receptor beta chain emerged from a study of response to subunit inactivated influenza vaccine. TCRdb itself ran the RT-PCR reads through MiXCR, one entry per CDR3 protein. The sample lists 500,000 to 550,000 distinct CDR3 sequences, 20% to 25% seen once, with 2.5% to 3.5% in the top ten. The CDR3 length is 12 residues. Germline V gene data show CDR1 as ENHRY and CDR2 as SYGVKD. Trimming left V 3 bases short and J 7 bases short, with 6 bases between. The same data also contributed to another study, on T cells expressing NK-cell markers. Per that paper: With UMIs, 5'RACE template switching was used to make TCR beta cDNA. Sequenced donors, eight in total, included seven who were HCMV-seropositive and one who was seronegative.

This clonotype was obtained from a man aged 45-60 years who received an inactivated influenza vaccine. The chain carries TRBV10-3 and TRBJ1-4; D call uncertain. Source: CD4+ T cells sorted from PBMCs, taken roughly 12 days after vaccination. The CDR3 DNA follows: TGTGCCATCAGTGAATCAAGTGAAAAACTGTTTTTT. Its translation: CAISESSEKLFF.